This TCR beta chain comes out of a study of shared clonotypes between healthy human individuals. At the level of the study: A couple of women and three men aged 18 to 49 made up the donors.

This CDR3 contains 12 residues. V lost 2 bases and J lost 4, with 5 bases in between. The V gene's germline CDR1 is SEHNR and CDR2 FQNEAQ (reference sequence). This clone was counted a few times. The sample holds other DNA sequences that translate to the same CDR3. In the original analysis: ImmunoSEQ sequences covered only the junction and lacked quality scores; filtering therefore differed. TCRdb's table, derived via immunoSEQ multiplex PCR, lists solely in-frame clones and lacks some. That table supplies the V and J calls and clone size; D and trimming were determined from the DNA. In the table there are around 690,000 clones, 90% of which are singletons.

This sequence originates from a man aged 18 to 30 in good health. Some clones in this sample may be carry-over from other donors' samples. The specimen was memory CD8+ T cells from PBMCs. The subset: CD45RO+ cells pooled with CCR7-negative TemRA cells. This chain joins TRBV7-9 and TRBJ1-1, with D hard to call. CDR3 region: CASSLSGTEAFF. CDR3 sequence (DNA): TGTGCCAGCAGCTTAAGTGGCACTGAAGCTTTCTTT.